These 32 T cell receptor beta chains came from one sample sequenced in a study of patients and donors after allogeneic stem cell transplantation. TCRdb analysed the RT-PCR reads with MiXCR anew, one entry per CDR3 protein. There are about 210,000 distinct CDR3 sequences in the sample; around two fifths occur only once, and around a tenth lies in the top ten. Sequenced: blood, either unsorted or a sorted T cell fraction (not recorded which). The receptors here all came from a human donor who was either an allogeneic HSCT recipient or a stem cell or donor lymphocyte infusion donor (not recorded which). It is not recorded whose cells these are; they may come from a transplant donor.

The V gene is TRBV10-3, the J gene TRBJ1-1; TRBD1 might be the D (6 bases). Trimming left V 3 bases short and J 6 bases short, with 11 bases between. The V gene's germline CDR1 is ENHRY and CDR2 SYGVKD. The CDR3 spans 13 residues. CDR3 region: CAISDSQGPEAFF. CDR3 DNA: TGTGCCATCAGTGACTCTCAGGGGCCTGAAGCTTTCTTT.

The J gene is TRBJ2-7, the V gene TRBV7-3, with TRBD2 identical over 14 bases. This CDR3 has 14 residues. The germline V gene encodes CDR1 SGHTA and CDR2 FQGTGA. Trimming took 4 bases from V and 5 from J; bases not matched to a gene: 1. In DNA form, the CDR3 reads TGTGCCAGCAGCTCGGGACTAGCGGGGGACGAGCAGTACTTC. Translation gives CASSSGLAGDEQYF.

This clonotype was recorded a few times. The chain is built from TRBV29-1 and TRBJ1-4, with 7 bases aligning to TRBD1. Germline assignment: CDR1 SQVTM and CDR2 ANQGSEA. Trimming at V came to 6 bases and at J to 4 bases, leaving 5 bases not matched to a gene. The CDR3 loop spans 13 amino acids. The CDR3 coding sequence is TGCAGCGTAGCGGGACAGCGTAATGAAAAACTGTTTTTT. This codes for CSVAGQRNEKLFF.

V is TRBV5-1 and J is TRBJ2-2, with D perhaps TRBD1 (6 bases). This CDR3 has 17 amino acids. V lost 3 bases to trimming and J lost 4 bases, with 19 bases between them. Per the germline V gene, CDR1 is SGHRS and CDR2 is YFSETQ. The CDR3 here is CASSSPGTWGPTGELFF. Written as DNA, the CDR3 is TGCGCCAGCAGCTCACCAGGGACATGGGGCCCCACCGGGGAGCTGTTTTTT.

The chain combines TRBV10-1 with TRBJ2-1; D uncertain. The CDR3 loop spans 10 amino acids. V lost 8 bases and J 15 bases, leaving 14 bases between the germline ends. Germline CDR1 reads WNHNN; CDR2 reads SYGVQD (reference sequence). As DNA, the CDR3 is TGCGCCAGCTCAGAGGCTAGAGGGTTCTTC. It is translated as CASSEARGFF.

V is TRBV21-1 and J is TRBJ1-5; the tabulated D call, TRBD1, remains unverified against the DNA. TRBV21-1 is a pseudogene segment. The CDR3 runs to 17 residues. This chain's CDR3 is CASSKPATGTGNQPQHF. CDR3 bases: TGTGCCAGCAGCAAGCCCGCGACAGGGACAGGCAATCAGCCCCAGCATTTT.

A few counts support this clonotype. The chain is built from TRBV12-3 or TRBV12-4 and TRBJ1-3, with 7 positions matching TRBD1. The ends lost 4 bases at V and 3 bases at J; junction bases unmatched: 9. The CDR3 is 16 amino acids. CDR3 residues: CASSSKGARGGNTIYF. The CDR3 nucleotides read TGTGCCAGCAGTTCGAAGGGGGCACGGGGTGGAAACACCATATATTTT.

This clonotype has only a few counts. The chain uses TRBV3-1 and TRBJ2-4, with TRBD1 as a possible D gene (6 bases). V was clipped by 1 base and J by 1 base, with 14 bases between them. Germline V gives CDR1 LGHDT, CDR2 YNNKEL (reference sequence). The length of the CDR3 is 17 residues. CDR3 bases: TGTGCCAGCAGCCAAGCGGACAGCCCTGCGGCCAAAAACATTCAGTACTTC. The encoded protein is CASSQADSPAAKNIQYF.

This clonotype turned up a few times. J is TRBJ1-2 and V is TRBV10-3; perhaps TRBD1 as D (5 bases). CDR1 and CDR2 from the germline V gene are ENHRY and SYGVKD. Deletions cut 3 bases from V and 4 bases from J, with 18 bases between. The CDR3 runs to 16 residues. CDR3 residues: CAISEPGRGLAYGYTF. CDR3 sequence (DNA): TGTGCCATCAGTGAACCCGGACGGGGCCTTGCCTATGGCTACACCTTC.

The chain combines TRBV5-1 with TRBJ1-2; D is ambiguous. Trimming shortened V by 0 bases and J by 0 bases, and 9 bases separated the two germline ends. The germline V gene has CDR1 SGHRS and CDR2 YFSETQ. CDR3 length: 15 residues. The CDR3 protein is CASSLAGRTNYGYTF. The CDR3 bases are TGCGCCAGCAGCTTGGCCGGAAGAACTAACTATGGCTACACCTTC.

The rearrangement joins TRBV6-6 to TRBJ1-5; unclear D gene. V was shortened by 2 bases and J by 4 bases, with 6 bases between the two germline ends. The CDR3 consists of 13 residues. Germline CDR1 and CDR2: MNHNY and SVGAGI (reference sequence). The CDR3 DNA is TGTGCCAGCAGTTACGGAGTGAATCAGCCCCAGCATTTT. Amino acids: CASSYGVNQPQHF.

This clonotype was detected only once. The CDR3 loop is CASSQLGQGPYGYTF. CDR3 sequence (DNA): TGCGCCAGCAGCCAGTTAGGACAGGGTCCTTATGGCTACACCTTC. The V gene is TRBV5-1, the J gene TRBJ1-2, with TRBD1 identical over 8 bases. The V gene's germline CDR1 is SGHRS and CDR2 YFSETQ. Trimming cost V 4 bases and J 5 bases; bases outside gene matches: 10. This CDR3 has 15 amino acids.

This clonotype was seen a handful of times. The V call is TRBV9, the J call TRBJ1-1, with D maybe TRBD1 (6 bases). Germline lookup yields CDR1 SGDLS and CDR2 YYNGEE. CDR3 length: 17 residues. The V end lost 2 bases, the J end lost 2 bases, and 19 bases lay between the germline ends. DNA for the CDR3: TGTGCCAGCAGCGTCAATGACCTGGGACATCCTAACACTGAAGCTTTCTTT. Its translation: CASSVNDLGHPNTEAFF.

V and J are TRBV5-1 and TRBJ2-4; weak D call: TRBD2 (5 bases). Germline V gives CDR1 SGHRS, CDR2 YFSETQ. V was cut by 4 bases and J by 6 bases, with 8 bases left in between. The CDR3 runs to 12 residues. The CDR3 reads CASSAEGNIQYF. CDR3 in DNA: TGCGCCAGCAGCGCAGAGGGAAACATTCAGTACTTC.

This clonotype was found once. This chain joins TRBV2 and TRBJ2-2, with 7 bases identical to TRBD1. V dropped 11 bases and J dropped 3; count of bases not matched to a gene: 9. The germline V gene encodes CDR1 SNHLY and CDR2 FYNNEI. The CDR3 has 14 residues. CDR3 nucleotides: TGTGCCTCCCGGGACAGTCCTTACACCGGGGAGCTGTTTTTT. Translation gives CASRDSPYTGELFF.

In its sample, this clonotype was seen a few times. The chain is built from TRBV28 and TRBJ1-5; TRBD1 is a possible D gene (5 bases). This CDR3 is built from 12 residues. The germline CDR1 and CDR2 sequences are MDHEN and SYDVKM. The germline V and J ends were trimmed by 3 bases and 12 bases, with 12 bases remaining between them. Written as DNA, the CDR3 is TGTGCCAGCAGTTTGGGACGACGGGGCCAGCATTTT. Protein product: CASSLGRRGQHF.

The J gene is TRBJ2-3, the V gene TRBV4-2; D may correspond to TRBD1 or TRBD2 (6 bases each). V was shortened by 0 bases and J by 3 bases, with 13 bases between the two germline ends. CDR3 length: 16 residues. In germline, CDR1 is LGHNA, CDR2 YNFKEQ. DNA for the CDR3: TGTGCCAGCAGCCAAGATCCCAGGGGAGGAACAGATACGCAGTATTTT. The encoded protein is CASSQDPRGGTDTQYF.

The chain links TRBV21-1 to TRBJ2-7; TRBD2 is the table's D call and was not checked against the DNA. TRBV21-1 is termed a pseudogene. The CDR3 spans 15 residues. For the CDR3, the DNA is TGTGCCAGCAGTGATTGGACTAGCCAATCCTACGAGCAGTACTTC. Translating gives CASSDWTSQSYEQYF.

This clonotype was observed many times. The chain employs TRBV7-8 and TRBJ1-1, with D possibly TRBD1 on 6 matching bases. With 10 bases removed from V and 0 bases from J, the gap between germline ends came to 15 bases. CDR3 size: 14 residues. Germline V gene sequence: CDR1 SGHVS, CDR2 FQNEAQ. CDR3 sequence (DNA): TGTGCCACCGAGGAGGACAGAATGAACACTGAAGCTTTCTTT. Encoded protein: CATEEDRMNTEAFF.

This sequence joins TRBV3-1 and TRBJ1-1; D remains unclear. The CDR3 totals 15 residues. In germline, CDR1 is LGHDT, CDR2 YNNKEL (reference sequence). V was clipped by 6 bases and J by 1 base, with 15 bases between them. CDR3 coding DNA: TGTGCCAGCAGTCCGACCCTTCTCTCGAACACTGAAGCTTTCTTT. It specifies CASSPTLLSNTEAFF.

V is TRBV3-1 and J is TRBJ2-5; D gene uncertain. The length of the CDR3 is 10 residues. The germline V and J ends were trimmed by 1 base and 13 bases, with 7 bases remaining between them. From germline, CDR1 is LGHDT and CDR2 YNNKEL (reference sequence). Here the CDR3 DNA reads TGTGCCAGCAGCCAAGGGGTCCCGTACTTC. This codes for CASSQGVPYF.

CDR3 protein: CSALKSGPQHF. As DNA, the CDR3 is TGCAGTGCCTTGAAGAGTGGGCCCCAGCATTTT. V gene TRBV20-1 combines with J gene TRBJ1-5; no firm D call. From germline, CDR1 is DFQATT and CDR2 SNEGSKA (reference sequence). The CDR3 is 11 residues long. Trimming took 6 bases from V and 9 from J, leaving 12 bases between them.

This chain links TRBV4-1 with TRBJ2-1; possibly TRBD2 for D (6 bases). This CDR3 is 12 amino acids long. Per germline, CDR1 MGHRA and CDR2 YSYEKL. Trimming stripped 10 bases from V and 5 bases from J, with 12 bases between. The CDR3 protein is CATRDSHNEQFF. In DNA form, the CDR3 reads TGCGCCACCCGGGACTCGCACAATGAGCAGTTCTTC.

This clonotype was observed a handful of times. The chain joins TRBV20-1 to TRBJ2-7; 8 bases fit TRBD1. The CDR3 loop spans 13 amino acids. V gave up 0 bases and J gave up 3 bases; unmatched junction bases: 1. Germline V gives CDR1 DFQATT, CDR2 SNEGSKA (reference sequence). This CDR3 is CSARDDRGYEQYF. Here the CDR3 DNA reads TGCAGTGCTAGAGATGACAGGGGCTACGAGCAGTACTTC.

This chain uses TRBV7-8 with TRBJ2-1, with D possibly matching TRBD1 (6 bases). V dropped 1 base and J dropped 4 bases, with 11 bases sitting between them. This CDR3 contains 15 residues. Germline CDR1 is SGHVS and CDR2 is FQNEAQ. The CDR3 loop reads CASSLEPGQYNEQFF. The CDR3, as DNA: TGTGCCAGCAGCTTAGAGCCGGGACAATACAATGAGCAGTTCTTC.

The chain carries TRBV7-8 and TRBJ1-2, with D unclear. The V end lost 0 bases, the J end lost 8 bases, and 19 bases lay between the germline ends. The CDR3 spans 16 residues. Germline values: CDR1 SGHVS, CDR2 FQNEAQ. The CDR3 DNA reads as TGTGCCAGCAGCTTAGCGCCCGCGGGTCGACTTCGCGGCTACACCTTC. Translation gives CASSLAPAGRLRGYTF.

This clonotype was seen only a few times. This chain links TRBV7-3 with TRBJ2-5, with D perhaps assigned TRBD1 or TRBD2 (6 bases each). V lost 1 base, J lost 3 bases, and 12 bases lay in between. The CDR3 runs to 15 residues. Germline CDR1 reads SGHTA; CDR2 reads FQGTGA. CDR3 amino acids: CASSLIGGPEETQYF. The DNA for the CDR3 is TGTGCCAGCAGCTTAATTGGGGGGCCAGAAGAGACCCAGTACTTC.

The chain employs TRBV6-5 and TRBJ1-2, with D possibly TRBD1 on 5 matching bases. Germline V gives CDR1 MNHEY, CDR2 SVGAGI. The V end was cut by 0 bases, the J end by 5 bases, with 16 bases between. The CDR3 has 16 amino acids. The CDR3 here is CASSYSRRDGGYGYTF. The CDR3, as DNA: TGTGCCAGCAGTTACTCGAGACGGGACGGTGGTTATGGCTACACCTTC.

The genes are TRBV12-3 or TRBV12-4 and TRBJ1-4; 11 positions match TRBD1. The CDR3 is 16 residues long. Germline trimming cut 4 bases from V and 5 bases from J; bases unmatched to any gene: 6. CDR3 region: CASSSWGQGENEKLFF. As DNA, the CDR3 is TGTGCCAGCAGTTCCTGGGGACAGGGGGAGAATGAAAAACTGTTTTTT.

This chain uses TRBV20-1 with TRBJ1-1, with D perhaps TRBD1 (5 bases). The CDR3 sequence is 14 residues long. Between the trimmed V and J ends, which lost 6 bases and 4 bases, there was a span of 18 bases. CDR1 and CDR2 from the germline V gene are DFQATT and SNEGSKA (reference sequence). The CDR3 reads CSASASWGGTEAFF. CDR3 bases: TGCAGTGCCTCGGCCAGTTGGGGCGGCACTGAAGCTTTCTTT.

The chain uses TRBV7-2 and TRBJ1-1; TRBD1 matches 7 bases. After removal of 3 bases from V and 4 bases from J, the junction contained 11 bases not matched to a gene. The germline CDR1 and CDR2 sequences are SGHTA and FQGNSA. CDR3 length: 16 residues. CDR3: CASSFGQAGAGTEAFF. In DNA, the CDR3 is TGTGCCAGCAGCTTCGGACAGGCTGGAGCGGGCACTGAAGCTTTCTTT.

In this sample, this clonotype turned up a few times. The V call is TRBV6-6, the J call TRBJ1-1; 11 bases agree with TRBD1. Trimming removed 3 bases from V and 1 base from J; junction bases left unmatched: 13. The CDR3 sequence is 19 residues long. The germline CDR1 and CDR2 sequences are MNHNY and SVGAGI (reference sequence). CDR3 in amino acids: CASSYPDRGRLGWNTEAFF. The CDR3 bases are TGTGCCAGCAGTTATCCGGACAGGGGGCGATTGGGGTGGAACACTGAAGCTTTCTTT.